These 9 T cell receptor beta chains came from one sample sequenced in a study of cytomegalovirus exposure and HLA in healthy donors. The PCR used 60 Vbeta and 13 Jbeta primers. Method: immunoSEQ multiplex PCR; TCRdb's copy keeps in-frame clones and lacks some. The sample consists of some 150,000 clones, roughly 85% of them appearing once. The sequenced material came from PBMCs. The receptors derive from a male donor in good health and CMV-seronegative.

The chain uses TRBV6-5 and TRBJ1-2; 9 bases are a match to TRBD1. This CDR3 has 14 amino acids. Trimming removed 4 bases from V and 2 bases from J; junction bases left unmatched: 2. The germline V gene has CDR1 MNHEY and CDR2 SVGAGI. The CDR3 here is CASSSGQGNYGYTF. The CDR3 coding sequence is TGTGCCAGCAGTTCCGGACAGGGGAACTATGGCTACACCTTC.

This chain connects TRBV28 to TRBJ2-7; D is perhaps TRBD1 (5 bases). The CDR3 totals 12 residues. Germline V gene lookup returns CDR1 MDHEN and CDR2 SYDVKM. With 6 bases removed from V and 4 bases from J, the gap between germline ends came to 10 bases. The CDR3 DNA follows: TGTGCCAGCAGCCAGCCAGGGTACGAGCAGTACTTC. Protein sequence: CASSQPGYEQYF.

The chain recombines TRBV5-4 with TRBJ1-2; the D gene is possibly TRBD1 (5 bases). V was pared by 4 bases and J by 4 bases, with 14 bases between. The germline CDR1 and CDR2 sequences are SGHNT and YYREEE (reference sequence). The CDR3 is 14 residues long. The CDR3 here is CASSINGGSYGYTF. CDR3 nucleotides: TGTGCCAGCAGCATCAACGGGGGTAGCTATGGCTACACCTTC.

This sequence joins TRBV19 and TRBJ2-2, with D possibly matching TRBD1 (5 bases). Germline V gene sequence: CDR1 LNHDA, CDR2 SQIVND (reference sequence). The CDR3 spans 16 residues. V was clipped by 7 bases and J by 5 bases, with 20 bases between them. In DNA, the CDR3 is TGTGCCAGTACCCCCGAGGCAGGGTGGGAAACCGGGGAGCTGTTTTTT. It translates to CASTPEAGWETGELFF.

CDR3 region: CASSGSSDSTYSGNTIYF. The DNA for the CDR3 is TGTGCCAGCAGCGGATCATCCGACAGTACCTACTCTGGAAACACCATATATTTT. This chain connects TRBV9 to TRBJ1-3, with D possibly matching TRBD1 (5 bases). The CDR3 sequence is 18 residues long. V was cut by 3 bases and J by 0 bases, with 19 bases left in between. Germline CDR1 SGDLS, CDR2 YYNGEE. The full variable domain, rest sourced from reference TRBV9 and TRBJ1-3, is DSGVTQTPKHLITATGQRVTLRCSPRSGDLSVYWYQQSLDQGLQFLIQYYNGEERAKGNILERFSAQQFPDLHSELNLSSLELGDSALYFCASSGSSDSTYSGNTIYFGEGSWLTVV.

The gene calls are TRBV7-8 and TRBJ2-3, with D maybe TRBD2 (6 bases). The CDR3 totals 16 residues. V was pared by 4 bases and J by 5 bases, with 19 bases between. Germline V gene lookup returns CDR1 SGHVS and CDR2 FQNEAQ. The CDR3 is CASSSGLSFGVDTQYF. The CDR3 bases are TGTGCCAGCAGCTCGGGACTTTCGTTTGGTGTAGATACGCAGTATTTT.

The rearrangement joins TRBV2 to TRBJ1-2; 9 bases are shared with TRBD1. The CDR3 length is 15 residues. Per the germline V gene, CDR1 is SNHLY and CDR2 is FYNNEI. V trimming: 5 bases; J trimming: 8 bases; junction bases outside the gene matches: 12. The CDR3 sequence is CASSPQGQGTQGYTF. The CDR3 nucleotides are TGTGCCAGCAGTCCCCAGGGACAGGGAACTCAAGGCTACACCTTC.

This chain connects TRBV28 to TRBJ2-7; D is undetermined. Germline lookup yields CDR1 MDHEN and CDR2 SYDVKM. Trimming stripped 7 bases from V and 0 bases from J, with 7 bases between. The CDR3 runs 12 residues. The CDR3 bases are TGTGCCAGCACCCTCCCCTCCTACGAGCAGTACTTC. Residues: CASTLPSYEQYF.

The rearrangement uses TRBV7-8 and TRBJ2-6; D is unclear. Germline V gene sequence: CDR1 SGHVS, CDR2 FQNEAQ. Trimming pared 2 bases from V and 1 base from J, leaving 9 bases between. This CDR3 spans 16 amino acids. CDR3 nucleotide sequence: TGTGCCAGCAGCTTATACGTGCGATCTGGGGCCAACGTCCTGACTTTC. Translation gives CASSLYVRSGANVLTF.